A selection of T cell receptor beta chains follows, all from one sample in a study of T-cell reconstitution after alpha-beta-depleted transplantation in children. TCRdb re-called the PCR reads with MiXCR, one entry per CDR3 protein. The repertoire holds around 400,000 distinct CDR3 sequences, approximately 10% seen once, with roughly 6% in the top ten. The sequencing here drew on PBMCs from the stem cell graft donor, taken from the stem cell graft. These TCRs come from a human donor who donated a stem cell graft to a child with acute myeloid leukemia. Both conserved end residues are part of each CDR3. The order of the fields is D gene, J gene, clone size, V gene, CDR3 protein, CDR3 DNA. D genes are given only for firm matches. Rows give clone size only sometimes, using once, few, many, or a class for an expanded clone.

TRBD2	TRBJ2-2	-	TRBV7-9	CASSGITSGVNTGELFF	TGTGCCAGCAGCGGGATCACTAGCGGGGTAAACACCGGGGAGCTGTTTTTT
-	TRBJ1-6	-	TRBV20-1	CSAGPGGQGYSPLHF	TGCAGTGCTGGGCCCGGAGGTCAAGGCTATTCACCCCTCCACTTT
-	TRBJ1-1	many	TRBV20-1	CSASPQNTEAFF	TGCAGTGCTAGCCCACAGAACACTGAAGCTTTCTTT
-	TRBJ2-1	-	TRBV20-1	CSARVALVGREQFF	TGCAGTGCTAGAGTCGCCCTTGTGGGTCGTGAGCAGTTCTTC
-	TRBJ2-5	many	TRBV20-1	CSARDQGETQYF	TGCAGTGCTAGAGATCAGGGGGAGACCCAGTACTTC
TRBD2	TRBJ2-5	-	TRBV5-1	CASSRGLAGGPVQETQYF	TGCGCCAGCAGCCGAGGACTAGCGGGAGGGCCCGTACAAGAGACCCAGTACTTC
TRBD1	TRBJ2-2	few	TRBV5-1	CASSLATGDTGELFF	TGCGCCAGCAGCTTGGCGACAGGGGACACCGGGGAGCTGTTTTTT
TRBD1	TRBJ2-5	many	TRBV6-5	CASSYTGGRGETQYF	TGTGCCAGCAGTTATACAGGGGGCAGAGGAGAGACCCAGTACTTC
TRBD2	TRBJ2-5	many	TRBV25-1	CASSAEPSGRRWETQYF	TGTGCCAGCAGTGCCGAACCTAGCGGGAGGCGGTGGGAGACCCAGTACTTC
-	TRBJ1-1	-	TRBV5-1	CASSLAGQSKAFF	TGCGCCAGCAGCTTGGCGGGGCAGTCCAAAGCTTTCTTT
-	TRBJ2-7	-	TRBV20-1	CSARDRSEQYF	TGCAGTGCTAGAGATAGGAGCGAGCAGTACTTC
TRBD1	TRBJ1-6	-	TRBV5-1	CASSFEGQEYNSPLHF	TGCGCCAGCAGCTTTGAAGGACAGGAGTATAATTCACCCCTCCACTTT
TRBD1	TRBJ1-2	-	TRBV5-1	CASSLSGGDGYTF	TGCGCCAGCAGCTTGTCAGGGGGCGATGGCTACACCTTC
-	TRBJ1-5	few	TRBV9	CASSVRGEEQPQHF	TGTGCCAGCAGCGTGCGAGGGGAGGAACAGCCCCAGCATTTT
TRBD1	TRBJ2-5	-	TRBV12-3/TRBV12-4	CASSLGSGQGQETQYF	TGTGCCAGCAGTTTGGGGTCCGGACAGGGACAAGAGACCCAGTACTTC
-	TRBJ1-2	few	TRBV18	CASSSGRNYGYTF	TGTGCCAGCTCATCGGGCAGGAACTATGGCTACACCTTC
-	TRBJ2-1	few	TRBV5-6	CASSLVGGKAYNEQFF	TGTGCCAGCAGCTTGGTTGGCGGGAAAGCCTACAATGAGCAGTTCTTC